The rows below give T cell receptor beta chains drawn from one sample of a study of shared clonotypes between healthy human individuals. Assay used: immunoSEQ multiplex PCR; TCRdb lists only in-frame clones, some missing. The sample has 900,000 to 1,200,000 clones; about four fifths are singletons. Sample: memory CD4+ T cells from PBMCs. These receptors all stem from a young man in good health. Some clones in this sample may be carry-over from other donors' samples. Each CDR3 is given with its conserved first and last residue. The D gene is left open where the match is weak. Where a row states a size, it is once, few, many or the class of an expanded clone; other rows omit it.

cdr3_aa,cdr3_nt,d_call,v_call,clone_size,j_call
CASSFASGSSDTQYF,TGCGCCAGCAGCTTCGCTAGCGGGAGTTCAGATACGCAGTATTTT,TRBD2,TRBV5-1,-,TRBJ2-3
CASSAGTGVDTQYF,TGTGCCAGCAGTGCCGGGACAGGAGTCGATACGCAGTATTTT,TRBD1,TRBV28,few,TRBJ2-3
CASSLSPVNLNEKLFF,TGTGCCAGCAGCCTTTCCCCTGTCAACCTTAATGAAAAACTGTTTTTT,-,TRBV5-8,-,TRBJ1-4
CASSLGTRAGELFF,TGTGCCAGCAGCTTAGGGACGCGGGCCGGGGAGCTGTTTTTT,-,TRBV11-2,-,TRBJ2-2
CASNRRDLLLSGYTF,TGTGCCAGCAACCGCAGGGACCTACTTTTGAGCGGCTACACCTTC,-,TRBV7-9,-,TRBJ1-2
CASRGGRGTGELFF,TGTGCCAGCAGAGGAGGGAGGGGAACCGGGGAGCTGTTTTTT,TRBD2,TRBV2,-,TRBJ2-2
CVSSPLRSGSYNEQFF,TGTGTCAGCAGTCCTCTCCGGTCCGGCTCCTACAATGAGCAGTTCTTC,-,TRBV27,-,TRBJ2-1
CASSGRPGGLPSTDTQYF,TGCGCCAGCAGTGGGAGGCCAGGGGGCCTCCCTAGCACAGATACGCAGTATTTT,TRBD1,TRBV10-1,-,TRBJ2-3
CASSFDPIAGGTDTQYF,TGCGCCAGCAGCTTTGACCCTATAGCTGGGGGCACAGATACGCAGTATTTT,-,TRBV5-1,-,TRBJ2-3
CASSLDSGYTYEQYF,TGTGCCAGCAGCTTAGATAGCGGCTATACCTACGAGCAGTACTTC,-,TRBV11-2,-,TRBJ2-7
CASSLLGGEPNTEAFF,TGTGCCAGCAGCCTCCTCGGGGGGGAACCGAACACTGAAGCTTTCTTT,-,TRBV5-6,-,TRBJ1-1